The 24 T cell receptor beta chains listed next were all sequenced from one sample in a study of T cell responses to AZD1222 COVID-19 vaccine. Data came from immunoSEQ multiplex PCR; TCRdb stores just in-frame clones and leaves some out. The data contain approximately 140,000 clones, around nine tenths of them singletons. The sequences come from peripheral blood, collected 28 days after the second AZD1222 dose. These receptors were obtained from an adult who received the AZD1222 COVID-19 vaccine.

This clone was detected a few times. The rearrangement joins TRBV11-3 to TRBJ1-2; tentative D call: TRBD1 (5 bases). The CDR3 has 14 amino acids. Trimming stripped 5 bases from V and 8 bases from J, with 18 bases between. Germline values: CDR1 SGHNT, CDR2 YENEEA. Here the CDR3 DNA reads TGTGCCAGCAGCCGAAACATAAGGGGTGGCGGCTACACCTTC. Translated: CASSRNIRGGGYTF. The entire variable domain, with the rest obtained from reference TRBV11-3 and TRBJ1-2, is as follows: EAGVVQSPRYKIIEKKQPVAFWCNPISGHNTLYWYLQNLGQGPELLIRYENEEAVDDSQLPKDRFSAERLKGVDSTLKIQPAELGDSAVYLCASSRNIRGGGYTFGSGTRLTVV.

The chain employs TRBV30 and TRBJ2-1, with D hard to call. This CDR3 has 11 amino acids. Germline-derived CDR1 and CDR2 are GTSNPN and SVGIG (reference sequence). V was clipped by 3 bases and J by 8 bases, with 8 bases between them. The CDR3 spells CAWSSTDEQFF. The CDR3 region has the DNA TGTGCCTGGAGCTCTACCGATGAGCAGTTCTTC.

This chain links TRBV25-1 with TRBJ1-2; D unresolved. This CDR3 region has 14 residues. Germline loops: CDR1 MGHDK, CDR2 SYGVNS. Trimming stripped 3 bases from V and 5 bases from J, with 13 bases between. CDR3 coding DNA: TGTGCCAGCAGTGAGCCGGAGCTAGGATATGGCTACACCTTC. It yields the protein CASSEPELGYGYTF.

This chain joins TRBV28 and TRBJ2-7, with no clear D. Germline V gives CDR1 MDHEN, CDR2 SYDVKM. Trimming took off 5 bases at V and 0 bases at J, with 11 bases between the two ends. The CDR3 totals 14 residues. The CDR3 protein is CASSLTPVSYEQYF. In DNA form, the CDR3 reads TGTGCCAGCAGTCTCACTCCAGTCTCCTACGAGCAGTACTTC.

Written as DNA, the CDR3 is TGTGCCATCAGTGTAGGTGTACTGAACACTGAAGCTTTCTTT. Translation: CAISVGVLNTEAFF. V usage is TRBV10-3 and J usage is TRBJ1-1; D not resolved. The V gene lost 4 bases and the J gene lost 0 bases, with 9 bases spanning the gap. Germline CDR1 reads ENHRY; CDR2 reads SYGVKD. This CDR3 has 14 residues.

The chain employs TRBV7-2 and TRBJ2-1, with 14 bases matching TRBD2. The CDR3 is made up of 16 amino acids. V was clipped by 1 base and J by 8 bases; unmatched bases: 4. Germline-derived CDR1 and CDR2 are SGHTA and FQGNSA. The CDR3 loop reads CASSLGGTSGSDEQFF. The DNA for the CDR3 is TGTGCCAGCAGCTTAGGAGGGACTAGCGGGAGTGATGAGCAGTTCTTC.

This chain links TRBV6-6 with TRBJ1-1, with 9 bases fitting TRBD1. V was clipped by 6 bases and J by 6 bases; unmatched bases: 5. The CDR3 loop spans 13 amino acids. Germline V gene sequence: CDR1 MNHNY, CDR2 SVGAGI (reference sequence). The CDR3 DNA is TGTGCCAGCAGCCCGGGACAGGGATCTGAAGCTTTCTTT. This codes for CASSPGQGSEAFF.

V usage is TRBV7-3 and J usage is TRBJ2-5; the D gene could be TRBD1 or TRBD2 (5 bases each). Germline V lookup: CDR1 SGHTA, CDR2 FQGTGA. CDR3 length: 14 amino acids. The ends were cut back, 2 bases at V and 5 bases at J, with 12 bases in the middle. The CDR3 reads CASSLGGRKETQYF. The CDR3 bases are TGTGCCAGCAGCTTAGGGGGACGTAAGGAGACCCAGTACTTC.

In DNA, the CDR3 is TGTGCCAGCAGTCGACAGGGAGAGGGTGAAGCTTTCTTT. Translated: CASSRQGEGEAFF. The genes are TRBV12-3 or TRBV12-4 and TRBJ1-1; 7 nucleotides line up with TRBD1. This CDR3 spans 13 amino acids. J gave up 7 bases and V 5 bases, and 7 bases lay outside the gene matches.

The table lists this clone with a count of one. This chain uses TRBV7-2 with TRBJ1-1; D call uncertain. The V gene lost 1 base and the J gene lost 3 bases, with 6 bases spanning the gap. The CDR3 is made up of 13 amino acids. Germline-derived CDR1 and CDR2 are SGHTA and FQGNSA. CDR3 sequence reads: CASSLGVYTEAFF. The CDR3 DNA follows: TGTGCCAGCAGCTTAGGGGTCTACACTGAAGCTTTCTTT.

This clone was counted once. The V and J genes are TRBV7-2 and TRBJ2-3; D remains unclear. Germline V CDR1 and CDR2: SGHTA, FQGNSA. V lost 0 bases, J lost 6 bases, and 1 base lay in between. This CDR3 region has 11 residues. CDR3 region: CASSLADTQYF. The CDR3 region has the DNA TGTGCCAGCAGCTTAGCTGATACGCAGTATTTT. The full variable domain, with the rest looked up from reference TRBV7-2 and TRBJ2-3, is GAGVSQSPSNKVTEKGKDVELRCDPISGHTALYWYRQSLGQGLEFLIYFQGNSAPDKSGLPSDRFSAERTGGSVSTLTIQRTQQEDSAVYLCASSLADTQYFGPGTRLTVL.

The chain combines TRBV28 with TRBJ2-1, with D perhaps TRBD1 or TRBD2 (6 bases each). V gave up 2 bases and J gave up 6 bases, with 11 bases separating them. From germline, CDR1 is MDHEN and CDR2 SYDVKM. The CDR3 covers 14 residues. CDR3 DNA sequence: TGTGCCAGCAGTTTAGAGGGGGGTGGCAATGAGCAGTTCTTC. Protein: CASSLEGGGNEQFF.

The chain recombines TRBV7-2 with TRBJ1-2; D is undetermined. This CDR3 spans 13 amino acids. Germline assignment: CDR1 SGHTA and CDR2 FQGNSA. Deletions cut 2 bases from V and 0 bases from J, with 4 bases between. The CDR3 loop reads CASSLSPNYGYTF. CDR3 DNA sequence: TGTGCCAGCAGCTTATCTCCTAACTATGGCTACACCTTC.

The V gene is TRBV12-5, the J gene TRBJ1-1; weak D call: TRBD1 (5 bases). Trimming left V 9 bases short and J 5 bases short, with 10 bases between. Germline V gives CDR1 LGHNT, CDR2 FRNRAP. The CDR3 spans 11 residues. As DNA, the CDR3 is TGTGCTAGCGGGGGAGATACTGAAGCTTTCTTT. It encodes CASGGDTEAFF.

The chain couples TRBV5-1 to TRBJ1-1, with D hard to call. The germline V gene has CDR1 SGHRS and CDR2 YFSETQ. Trimming pared 7 bases from V and 2 bases from J, leaving 18 bases between. CDR3 length equals 15 residues. CDR3 DNA sequence: TGCGCCAGCCAGTTTGGTCTGGGGAGAAACACTGAAGCTTTCTTT. As protein: CASQFGLGRNTEAFF.

The rearrangement joins TRBV5-1 to TRBJ1-1; the D gene is possibly TRBD1 (6 bases). This CDR3 has 17 residues. In germline, CDR1 is SGHRS, CDR2 YFSETQ. Between the trimmed V and J ends, which lost 1 base and 1 base, there was a span of 17 bases. The CDR3 bases are TGCGCCAGCAGCTTGTTCGCAGGGGCGGCGGGGAACACTGAAGCTTTCTTT. Translating it yields CASSLFAGAAGNTEAFF.

The V and J genes are TRBV6-5 and TRBJ1-1; TRBD1 aligns across 8 bases. The ends lost 6 bases at V and 1 base at J; junction bases unmatched: 7. This CDR3 contains 15 residues. Germline loops: CDR1 MNHEY, CDR2 SVGAGI. The CDR3 region is CASSPGQGWNTEAFF. The CDR3 DNA reads as TGTGCCAGCAGCCCCGGACAGGGATGGAACACTGAAGCTTTCTTT.

The chain joins TRBV4-1 to TRBJ2-2; 10 positions agree with TRBD2. With V trimmed by 0 bases and J by 5 bases, 9 bases remained unmatched. This CDR3 contains 18 residues. CDR1 MGHRA and CDR2 YSYEKL come from the germline V gene. The CDR3 reads CASSQEPVAGGRTGELFF. The CDR3 DNA reads TGCGCCAGCAGCCAAGAGCCGGTAGCGGGAGGACGAACCGGGGAGCTGTTTTTT.

The rearrangement links TRBV11-2 to TRBJ2-7, with D perhaps given as TRBD1 or TRBD2 (6 bases each). This CDR3 has 15 amino acids. Germline-derived CDR1 and CDR2 are SGHAT and FQNNGV. Trimming cost V 5 bases and J 5 bases, with 19 bases left between them. CDR3 in amino acids: CASSPRGVIGDEQYF. CDR3 coding DNA: TGTGCCAGCAGCCCAAGGGGGGTGATAGGCGACGAGCAGTACTTC.

V usage is TRBV7-3 and J usage is TRBJ2-1; possibly TRBD2 for D (6 bases). Germline-derived CDR1 and CDR2 are SGHTA and FQGTGA. The CDR3 is made up of 16 amino acids. V lost 4 bases and J lost 0, with 13 bases in between. CDR3 DNA sequence: TGTGCCAGCAGCTCTCCGGGAGCCCGCTCCTACAATGAGCAGTTCTTC. Encoded protein: CASSSPGARSYNEQFF.

The chain links TRBV6-5 to TRBJ2-4; no clear D gene. The CDR3 spans 15 residues. The V end lost 2 bases, the J end lost 9 bases, and 17 bases lay between the germline ends. In germline, CDR1 is MNHEY, CDR2 SVGAGI. The DNA of the CDR3 is TGTGCCAGCAGTTACCGCGAAGGGCGGTCGGTCATTCAGTACTTC. Its translation is CASSYREGRSVIQYF.

This chain connects TRBV7-2 to TRBJ2-2; either TRBD1 or TRBD2 may fit D (5 bases each). The V and J ends lost 9 bases and 7 bases respectively, with 18 bases between them. The germline V gene has CDR1 SGHTA and CDR2 FQGNSA. The CDR3 covers 14 residues. This CDR3 is CASSPSGDVGELFF. The CDR3 DNA reads as TGTGCCAGTTCCCCTTCTGGGGACGTCGGGGAGCTGTTTTTT. Full variable domain (outside the CDR3, taken from reference TRBV7-2 and TRBJ2-2): GAGVSQSPSNKVTEKGKDVELRCDPISGHTALYWYRQSLGQGLEFLIYFQGNSAPDKSGLPSDRFSAERTGGSVSTLTIQRTQQEDSAVYLCASSPSGDVGELFFGEGSRLTVL.

The chain joins TRBV20-1 to TRBJ2-7; D possibly corresponds to TRBD2 (5 bases). The CDR3 consists of 11 residues. Trimming pared 5 bases from V and 4 bases from J, leaving 9 bases between. Germline V gene data show CDR1 as DFQATT and CDR2 as SNEGSKA (reference sequence). In nucleotides, the CDR3 is TGCAGTGCTCAGAGGACTTACGAGCAGTACTTC. Protein sequence: CSAQRTYEQYF.

The CDR3 is CASSPTLSTDTQYF. The CDR3 DNA sequence: TGTGCCAGCAGCCCCACCCTAAGCACAGATACGCAGTATTTT. V gene TRBV7-2 combines with J gene TRBJ2-3; D uncertain. V lost 5 bases and J lost 0, with 9 bases in between. Germline-derived CDR1 and CDR2 are SGHTA and FQGNSA. CDR3 size: 14 residues.